A selection of T cell receptor beta chains follows, all from one sample in a study of blood T cell repertoires in COVID-19. Data came from immunoSEQ multiplex PCR; TCRdb stores just in-frame clones and leaves some out. Among 65,000 to 85,000 clones listed, roughly 84% were seen once. Sequencing input: peripheral blood. Source of these receptors: a woman aged 18-29 years with acute or convalescent COVID-19. Each CDR3 is given with its conserved first and last residue. Each record gives: CDR3 length, D gene, J gene, clone size, V gene, CDR3 protein, CDR3 DNA. D genes are given only for firm matches. Some rows have no size entry. The others give once, few or many, or a class for an expanded clone.

15 TRBD1 TRBJ2-2 . TRBV5-1 CASSLENRGVGELFF TGCGCCAGCAGCTTGGAGAACAGGGGAGTCGGGGAGCTGTTTTTT
14 . TRBJ2-2 once TRBV18 CASSPPGATGELFF TGTGCCAGCTCCCCGCCCGGAGCCACCGGGGAGCTGTTTTTT
14 TRBD2 TRBJ2-7 . TRBV3-1/TRBV3-2 CASSQMGGSYEQYF TGTGCCAGCAGCCAAATGGGGGGGTCCTACGAGCAGTACTTC
15 . TRBJ1-2 . TRBV9 CASSASSQQDYGYTF TGTGCCAGCAGCGCCTCAAGCCAACAGGATTATGGCTACACCTTC
14 TRBD1 TRBJ2-5 . TRBV10-2 CACWTGGLKETQYF TGCGCCTGCTGGACAGGGGGTTTGAAAGAGACCCAGTACTTC
15 TRBD1 TRBJ1-2 . TRBV19 CASSMWQGDNYGYTF TGTGCCAGTAGTATGTGGCAGGGGGATAACTATGGCTACACCTTC
12 TRBD1 TRBJ2-7 . TRBV6-5 CASRGQVYEQYF TGTGCCAGCAGGGGACAGGTCTACGAGCAGTACTTC
15 TRBD2 TRBJ2-7 . TRBV4-1 CASSQDRLASYEQYF TGCGCCAGCAGCCAAGACCGACTAGCCTCCTACGAGCAGTACTTC
15 . TRBJ1-1 few TRBV6-5 CASSYSARPNTEAFF TGTGCCAGCAGTTACTCGGCCAGGCCCAACACTGAAGCTTTCTTT
18 TRBD2 TRBJ2-1 . TRBV27 CASSLRGLRLAGGFEQFF TGTGCCAGCAGTTTACGGGGCTTGAGACTAGCGGGAGGTTTTGAGCAGTTCTTC
15 TRBD1 TRBJ2-3 . TRBV7-9 CASSLGGTATDTQYF TGTGCCAGCAGCTTAGGTGGGACAGCCACAGATACGCAGTATTTT
14 . TRBJ2-1 few TRBV11-2 CASSTLALSNEQFF TGTGCCAGCAGCACTTTAGCTCTGTCCAATGAGCAGTTCTTC
16 TRBD1 TRBJ1-6 few TRBV4-1 CASSPAVGQGNSPLHF TGCGCCAGCAGCCCCGCCGTTGGACAGGGGAATTCACCCCTCCACTTT
15 . TRBJ2-3 . TRBV2 CASSEDRASTDTQYF TGTGCCAGCAGTGAGGACAGAGCAAGCACAGATACGCAGTATTTT
14 . TRBJ1-1 . TRBV7-9 CASSLMRVNTEAFF TGTGCCAGCAGCTTAATGAGAGTGAACACTGAAGCTTTCTTT
14 TRBD1 TRBJ1-1 . TRBV4-1 CASSQLQGRPEAFF TGCGCCAGCAGCCAACTACAGGGGCGGCCTGAAGCTTTCTTT
15 . TRBJ1-1 . TRBV21-1 CASRLSETANTEAFF TGTGCCAGCAGGCTTTCGGAGACAGCTAACACTGAAGCTTTCTTT
13 . TRBJ2-1 . TRBV12-3/TRBV12-4 CASSPNSYNEQFF TGTGCCAGCAGTCCCAACTCCTACAATGAGCAGTTCTTC
13 . TRBJ1-5 . TRBV30 CAWSGRGGVAQHF TGTGCCTGGAGCGGGAGAGGTGGGGTTGCCCAGCATTTT